This T cell receptor (beta chain) was sequenced in a study of prognosis after radiotherapy for stage I lung cancer. CDR1 is MNHEY and CDR2 is SMNVEV in the germline V gene (reference sequence). This CDR3 is built from 18 residues. Points on this clonotype: Germline and junction disagree at one end, which may indicate a read error.

Two rounds of multiplex PCR amplified TCR beta CDR3 from genomic DNA. Used in first-round PCR were primers specific to each TRBV and TRBJ gene. TCRdb passed the multiplex PCR reads through MiXCR, listing each CDR3 protein once. The data contain fewer than 20,000 distinct CDR3 sequences, around 44% of them singletons. The chain couples TRBV27 to TRBJ1-6; TRBD1 aligns across 7 bases. This receptor was taken from a donor at least 50 years old with non-small cell lung cancer. This material consisted of PBMCs, taken before or after stereotactic body radiation therapy (not recorded which). The CDR3 sequence: CASSSTGGQGDYNSPLNF. The CDR3 DNA follows: TGTGCCAGCAGTTCGACCGGGGGGCAGGGGGACTATAATTCACCCCTCAACTTT.